This T cell receptor (beta chain) came from a study of cytomegalovirus exposure and HLA in healthy donors. PCR primers comprised 60 Vbeta and 13 Jbeta primers. Clones were read by immunoSEQ multiplex PCR, and TCRdb kept only the in-frame ones, dropping some. The sample carries under 200,000 clones, about 71% recorded once. J lost 8 bases, V lost 2 bases, and 7 bases had no gene match. This CDR3 comprises 15 residues. CDR1 and CDR2 (germline): MGHRA, YSYEKL. The source is a man in his forties or fifties in good health and CMV-seronegative. Sample: PBMCs. The V call is TRBV4-1, the J call TRBJ2-4, with TRBD1 identical over 9 bases. CDR3 sequence (DNA): TGCGCCAGCAGCCAATACAGGGGGCGGTTATACATTCAGTACTTC. Its translation is CASSQYRGRLYIQYF.